The T cell receptor beta chain under discussion was sequenced for a study of shared clonotypes between healthy human individuals. The wider study: Per-donor plates numbered three CD4 naive, three CD4 memory, two CD8 naive and one CD8 memory.

Note on this clone: Antigen specificity is unknown.

Study-wide results and limits: Tissue TCR repertoires likely differ from these blood-only repertoires.

The germline V and J ends were trimmed by 4 bases and 3 bases, with 19 bases remaining between them. CDR1 MGHRA and CDR2 YSYEKL come from the germline V gene. There are 17 residues in the CDR3. Naive CD8 cells lacked CD45RO, underwent positive selection for CCR7 and left out terminally differentiated effector memory CD45RA+ cells. Assay execution proceeded at the deep level. This table comes from immunoSEQ multiplex PCR, and its TCRdb copy is limited to in-frame clones, with some not included. The data contain about 680,000 clones, 92% of them singletons. What was sequenced was naive CD8+ T cells sorted from blood. The origin of this receptor is a man aged 30 to 39 in good health. V and J are TRBV4-1 and TRBJ2-1, with a weak D call TRBD2 (5 bases). Here the CDR3 DNA reads TGCGCCAGCAGCCGCTATGATGGCGGGCGCCACTACAATGAGCAGTTCTTC. It yields the protein CASSRYDGGRHYNEQFF.